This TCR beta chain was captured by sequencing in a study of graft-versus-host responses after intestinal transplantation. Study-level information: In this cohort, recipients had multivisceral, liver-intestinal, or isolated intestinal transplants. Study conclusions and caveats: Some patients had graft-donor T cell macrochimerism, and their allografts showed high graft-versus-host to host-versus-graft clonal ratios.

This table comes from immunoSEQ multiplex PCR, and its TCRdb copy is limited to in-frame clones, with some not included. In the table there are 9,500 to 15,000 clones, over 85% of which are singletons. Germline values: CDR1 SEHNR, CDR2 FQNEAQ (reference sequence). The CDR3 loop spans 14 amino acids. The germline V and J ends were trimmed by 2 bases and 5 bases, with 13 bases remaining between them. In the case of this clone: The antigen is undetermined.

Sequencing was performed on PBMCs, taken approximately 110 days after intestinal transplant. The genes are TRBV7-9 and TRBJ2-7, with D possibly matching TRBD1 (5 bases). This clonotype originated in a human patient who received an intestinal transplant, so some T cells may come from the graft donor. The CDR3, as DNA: TGTGCCAGCAGCTTAACAGGTACCCACCACGAGCAGTACTTC. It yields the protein CASSLTGTHHEQYF.